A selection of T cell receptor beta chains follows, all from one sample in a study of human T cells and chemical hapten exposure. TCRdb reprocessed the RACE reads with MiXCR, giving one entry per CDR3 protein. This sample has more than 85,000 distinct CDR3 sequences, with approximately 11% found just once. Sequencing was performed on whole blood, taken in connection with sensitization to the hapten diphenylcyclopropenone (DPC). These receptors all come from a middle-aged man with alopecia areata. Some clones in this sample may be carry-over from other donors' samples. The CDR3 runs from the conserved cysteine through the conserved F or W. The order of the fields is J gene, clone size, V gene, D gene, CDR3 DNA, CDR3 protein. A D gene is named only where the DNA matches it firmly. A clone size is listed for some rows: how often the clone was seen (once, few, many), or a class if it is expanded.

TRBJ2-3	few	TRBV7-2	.	TGTGCCAGCAGCTCCAGGGTGTCCGCAGATACGCAGTATTTT	CASSSRVSADTQYF
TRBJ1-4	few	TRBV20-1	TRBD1	TGCAGTGCTCGGACAGGGTCGAATGAAAAACTGTTTTTT	CSARTGSNEKLFF
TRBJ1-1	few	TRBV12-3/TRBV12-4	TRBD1	TGTGCCAGCAGTTTGGACAGGGGCACTGAAGCTTTCTTT	CASSLDRGTEAFF
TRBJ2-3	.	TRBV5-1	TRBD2	TGCGCCAGCCAACTAGCGGGGGCGACCAATACGCAGTATTTT	CASQLAGATNTQYF
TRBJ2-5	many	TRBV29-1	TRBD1	TGCAGCGTTGGAAGGACAGGGGGCGCGGAGACCCAGTACTTC	CSVGRTGGAETQYF
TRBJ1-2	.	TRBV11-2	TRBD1	TGTGCCAGCAGCTTAGATGGACAGGGAAAATATGGCTACACCTTC	CASSLDGQGKYGYTF
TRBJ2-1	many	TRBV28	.	TGTGCCAGCAGTTATAATGAGCAGTTCTTC	CASSYNEQFF
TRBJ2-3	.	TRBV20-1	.	TGCAGTGCTGAAAGGGCCGGTACCGGCACAGATACGCAGTATTTT	CSAERAGTGTDTQYF
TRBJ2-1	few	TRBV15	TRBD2	TGTGCCACCAGCAGAGATCGTCTAGCGGGAGGGGAGCAGTTCTTC	CATSRDRLAGGEQFF
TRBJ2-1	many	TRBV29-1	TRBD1	TGCAGCGTCTTGAACCTTGACAGGGGGTTTGGTAATGAGCAGTTCTTC	CSVLNLDRGFGNEQFF
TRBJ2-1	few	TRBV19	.	TGTGCCAGTAGTATAGGAGGGGGGAGCTCCTACAATGAGCAGTTCTTC	CASSIGGGSSYNEQFF
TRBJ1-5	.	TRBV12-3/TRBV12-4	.	TGTGCCAGCAGTTTATGGTCAGGGGTAGGGATTCAGCCCCAGCATTTT	CASSLWSGVGIQPQHF
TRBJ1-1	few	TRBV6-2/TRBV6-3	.	TGTGCCAGCAGTTACCCCGACAGCCCTGAAGCTTTCTTT	CASSYPDSPEAFF
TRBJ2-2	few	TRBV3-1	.	TGTGCCAGCAGCCCGCGAAACATTCGCACCGGGGAGCTGTTTTTT	CASSPRNIRTGELFF
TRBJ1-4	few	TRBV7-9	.	TGTGCCAGCAGCTTAGGCCGTATGTTGCTAGAAAAACTGTTTTTT	CASSLGRMLLEKLFF
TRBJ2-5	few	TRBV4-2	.	TGTGCCAGCAGCCAAGATGTCCAAGAGACCCAGTACTTC	CASSQDVQETQYF
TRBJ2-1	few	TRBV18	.	TGTGCCAGCTCACCACCGGCAGCAGGGAACAATGAGCAGTTCTTC	CASSPPAAGNNEQFF